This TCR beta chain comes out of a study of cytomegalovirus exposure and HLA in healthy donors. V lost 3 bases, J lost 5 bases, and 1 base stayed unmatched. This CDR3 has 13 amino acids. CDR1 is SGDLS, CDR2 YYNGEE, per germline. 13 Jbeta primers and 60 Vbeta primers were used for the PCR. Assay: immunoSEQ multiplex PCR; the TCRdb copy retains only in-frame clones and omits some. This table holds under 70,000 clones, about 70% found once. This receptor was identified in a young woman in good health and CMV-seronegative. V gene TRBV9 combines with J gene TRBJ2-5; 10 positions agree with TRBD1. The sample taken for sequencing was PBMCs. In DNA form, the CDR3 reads TGTGCCAGCAGCGCGGGACAGGGGGAGACCCAGTACTTC. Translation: CASSAGQGETQYF.